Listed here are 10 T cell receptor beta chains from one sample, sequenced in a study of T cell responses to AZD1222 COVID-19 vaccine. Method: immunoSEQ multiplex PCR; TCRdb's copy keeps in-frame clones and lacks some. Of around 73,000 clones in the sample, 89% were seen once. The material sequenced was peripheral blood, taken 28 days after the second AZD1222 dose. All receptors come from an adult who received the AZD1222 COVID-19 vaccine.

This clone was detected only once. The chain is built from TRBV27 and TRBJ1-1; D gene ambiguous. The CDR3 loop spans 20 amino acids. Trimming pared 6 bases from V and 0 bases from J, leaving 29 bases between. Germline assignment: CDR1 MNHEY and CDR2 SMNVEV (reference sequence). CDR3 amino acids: CASSNPRRGQPHGVNTEAFF. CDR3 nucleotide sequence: TGTGCCAGCAGCAACCCCCGACGTGGCCAACCCCATGGTGTGAACACTGAAGCTTTCTTT.

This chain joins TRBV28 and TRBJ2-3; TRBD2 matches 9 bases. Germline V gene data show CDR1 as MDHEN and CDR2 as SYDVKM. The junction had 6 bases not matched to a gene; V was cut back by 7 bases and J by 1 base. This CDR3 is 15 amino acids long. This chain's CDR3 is CASISLAGRTDTQYF. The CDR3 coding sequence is TGTGCCAGCATTTCTCTAGCGGGACGCACAGATACGCAGTATTTT.

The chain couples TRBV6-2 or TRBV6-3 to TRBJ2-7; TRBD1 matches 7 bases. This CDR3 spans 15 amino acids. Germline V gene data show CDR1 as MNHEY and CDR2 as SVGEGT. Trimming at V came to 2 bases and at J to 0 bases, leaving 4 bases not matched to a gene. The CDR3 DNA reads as TGTGCCAGCAGTTACATCAGGGGGAACTCCTACGAGCAGTACTTC. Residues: CASSYIRGNSYEQYF.

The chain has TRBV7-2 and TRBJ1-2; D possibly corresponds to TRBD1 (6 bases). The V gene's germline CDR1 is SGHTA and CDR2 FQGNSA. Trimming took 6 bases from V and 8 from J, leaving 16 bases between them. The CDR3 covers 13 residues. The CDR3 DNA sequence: TGTGCCAGCAGATTGGCCAGGGGCAGGGGCTACACCTTC. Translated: CASRLARGRGYTF.

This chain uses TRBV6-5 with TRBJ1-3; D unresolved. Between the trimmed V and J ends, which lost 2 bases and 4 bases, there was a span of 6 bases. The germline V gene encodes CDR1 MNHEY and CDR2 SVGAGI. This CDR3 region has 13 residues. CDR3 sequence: CASSYGRGNTIYF. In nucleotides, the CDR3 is TGTGCCAGCAGTTACGGCAGGGGAAACACCATATATTTT.

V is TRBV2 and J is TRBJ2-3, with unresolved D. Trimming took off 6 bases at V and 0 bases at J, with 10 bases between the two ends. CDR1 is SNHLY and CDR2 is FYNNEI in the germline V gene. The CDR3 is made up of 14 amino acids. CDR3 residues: CASRGPSSTDTQYF. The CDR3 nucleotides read TGTGCCAGCAGGGGTCCATCTAGCACAGATACGCAGTATTTT.

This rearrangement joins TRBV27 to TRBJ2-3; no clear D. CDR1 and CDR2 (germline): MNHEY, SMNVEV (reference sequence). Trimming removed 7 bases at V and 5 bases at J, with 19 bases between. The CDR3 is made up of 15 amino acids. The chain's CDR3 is CASTPTRRIGDTQYF. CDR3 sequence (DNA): TGTGCCAGCACCCCGACCCGGCGAATCGGAGATACGCAGTATTTT.

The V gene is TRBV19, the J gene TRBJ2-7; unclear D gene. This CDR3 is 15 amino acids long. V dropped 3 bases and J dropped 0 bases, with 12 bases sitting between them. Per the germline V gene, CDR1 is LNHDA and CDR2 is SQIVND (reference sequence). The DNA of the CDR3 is TGTGCCAGTAGTATGTTCGGGCAGGCCTCCTACGAGCAGTACTTC. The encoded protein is CASSMFGQASYEQYF.

The CDR3 loop is CASSFVPRNTEAFF. CDR3 DNA sequence: TGTGCCAGCAGCTTCGTGCCGAGGAACACTGAAGCTTTCTTT. The rearrangement links TRBV5-5 to TRBJ1-1; D remains unclear. Germline V lookup: CDR1 SGHKS, CDR2 YYEKEE (reference sequence). The CDR3 runs to 14 residues. V lost 2 bases and J 1 base, leaving 9 bases between the germline ends.

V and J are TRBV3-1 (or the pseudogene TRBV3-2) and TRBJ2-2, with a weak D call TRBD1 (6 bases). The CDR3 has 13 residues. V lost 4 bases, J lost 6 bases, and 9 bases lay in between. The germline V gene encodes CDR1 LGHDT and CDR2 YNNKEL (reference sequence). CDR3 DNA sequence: TGTGCCAGCAGCCGGGGACAATCCGGGGAGCTGTTTTTT. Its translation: CASSRGQSGELFF.